Presented here are 10 T cell receptor beta chains from one specimen sequenced in a study of identical twins. One entry per CDR3 protein results from TCRdb running MiXCR on the 5' RACE reads. Seen here are more than 400,000 distinct CDR3 sequences, around 15% observed once, and the top ten hold more than 0.4%. The sample also formed part of further work on yellow fever vaccine responses in identical twins.

Sequencing was carried out using CD4+ T cells sorted from blood. Receptors were obtained from a woman aged 18-29 years in good health.

Many counts were recorded for this clonotype. This chain joins TRBV29-1 and TRBJ1-5; tentative D call: TRBD1 (5 bases). The CDR3 is 14 residues long. Germline V gene lookup returns CDR1 SQVTM and CDR2 ANQGSEA. Between the trimmed V and J ends, which lost 6 bases and 6 bases, there was a span of 18 bases. CDR3 nucleotides: TGCAGCGTAACCGTGGGGGAGAGGTTTCAGCCCCAGCATTTT. Residues: CSVTVGERFQPQHF.

This clonotype was observed a handful of times. The V and J genes are TRBV5-1 and TRBJ2-1, with a weak D call TRBD2 (6 bases). The CDR3 length is 14 residues. Germline V gene data show CDR1 as SGHRS and CDR2 as YFSETQ. V lost 4 bases and J 8 bases, leaving 16 bases between the germline ends. This CDR3 reads CASSPAGSIYEQFF. The CDR3 nucleotides are TGCGCCAGCAGCCCCGCGGGGTCGATTTATGAGCAGTTCTTC. The entire variable domain, with the rest obtained from reference TRBV5-1 and TRBJ2-1, is as follows: KAGVTQTPRYLIKTRGQQVTLSCSPISGHRSVSWYQQTPGQGLQFLFEYFSETQRNKGNFPGRFSGRQFSNSRSEMNVSTLELGDSALYLCASSPAGSIYEQFFGPGTRLTVL.

This clonotype was detected only a few times. V and J are TRBV4-1 and TRBJ2-1; the match to TRBD2 covers 8 bases. The CDR3 length is 13 residues. V was pared by 4 bases and J by 10 bases, with 6 bases of the junction left unmatched. CDR1 MGHRA and CDR2 YSYEKL come from the germline V gene. CDR3 residues: CASSRWGTREQFF. The DNA of the CDR3 is TGCGCCAGCAGCCGCTGGGGGACTAGGGAGCAGTTCTTC.

This clonotype was observed a few times. The rearrangement links TRBV2 to TRBJ1-3; 10 bases are a match to TRBD1. The trim removed 4 bases at V and 2 bases at J, leaving 2 bases unmatched. Germline V gene data show CDR1 as SNHLY and CDR2 as FYNNEI. The CDR3 extends over 15 amino acids. CDR3 sequence: CASSGQGAAGNTIYF. The CDR3 DNA reads as TGTGCCAGCAGTGGACAGGGGGCTGCTGGAAACACCATATATTTT.

The chain uses TRBV12-3 or TRBV12-4 and TRBJ2-2; 13 bases line up with TRBD2. This CDR3 spans 18 amino acids. With V trimmed by 11 bases and J by 3 bases, 15 bases remained unmatched. The CDR3 protein is CARCVHPGTSGDTGELFF. The CDR3 DNA reads as TGTGCCCGCTGTGTACACCCCGGGACTAGCGGGGACACCGGGGAGCTGTTTTTT.

J is TRBJ2-1 and V is TRBV7-9, with D possibly matching TRBD2 (5 bases). CDR1 is SEHNR and CDR2 is FQNEAQ in the germline V gene (reference sequence). The V and J ends lost 3 bases and 6 bases respectively, with 12 bases between them. The CDR3 loop spans 14 amino acids. The CDR3 nucleotides are TGTGCCAGCAGCTTTGTTTTAGCGAGCAATGAGCAGTTCTTC. It translates to CASSFVLASNEQFF.

Only a few counts were recorded for this clonotype. V is TRBV29-1 and J is TRBJ2-5; D unresolved. The germline V gene encodes CDR1 SQVTM and CDR2 ANQGSEA. V gave up 7 bases and J gave up 3 bases, with 15 bases separating them. CDR3 length equals 13 residues. The CDR3 is CSGLTPPEETQYF. The CDR3 coding sequence is TGCAGCGGCCTCACGCCCCCCGAAGAGACCCAGTACTTC.

The chain links TRBV14 to TRBJ2-1; maybe TRBD1 (5 bases). In germline, CDR1 is SGHDN, CDR2 FVKESK. Between the trimmed V and J ends, which lost 4 bases and 7 bases, there was a span of 8 bases. The CDR3 is made up of 12 amino acids. CDR3 sequence: CASSPDRNEQFF. CDR3 nucleotide sequence: TGTGCCAGCAGCCCCGACAGAAATGAGCAGTTCTTC.

This chain links TRBV21-1 with TRBJ2-7; the D call in the table, TRBD1, was not verified against the DNA. TRBV21-1 is classified as a pseudogene. CDR3 size: 16 residues. The CDR3 DNA reads TGTGCCAGCAGCAAAGAGTCTGGGCAGGGTTTATACGAGCAGTACGTC. Translated, it gives CASSKESGQGLYEQYV.

This clonotype was detected a few times. The genes are TRBV7-2 and TRBJ2-1, with 9 nucleotides matching TRBD2. Per the germline V gene, CDR1 is SGHTA and CDR2 is FQGNSA. The CDR3 extends over 15 amino acids. The J segment lost 15 bases and the V segment lost 0 bases, leaving 12 bases of the junction unmatched. The CDR3 DNA sequence: TGTGCCAGCAGCTTAGCGTCGTCAGCGGGGGGTCCCCCGTTCTTC. Translation: CASSLASSAGGPPFF.